These 26 T cell receptor beta chains share one sample of origin, sequenced in a study of cytomegalovirus exposure and HLA in healthy donors. The PCR was carried out with 60 Vbeta primers and 13 Jbeta primers. Assay: immunoSEQ multiplex PCR; the TCRdb copy retains only in-frame clones and omits some. Altogether around 100,000 clones are present, around three quarters being singletons, with the ten largest covering under 3%. The sequenced sample consisted of PBMCs. These receptors were obtained from a woman in her late teens or twenties in good health and CMV-seropositive.

The rearrangement uses TRBV5-6 and TRBJ1-5; 9 nucleotides line up with TRBD1. CDR3 length: 16 residues. V trimming: 3 bases; J trimming: 1 base; junction bases outside the gene matches: 5. From germline, CDR1 is SGHDT and CDR2 YYEEEE. DNA of the CDR3: TGTGCCAGCAGCTCCACAGGGGGCCTCAGCAATCAGCCCCAGCATTTT. Protein product: CASSSTGGLSNQPQHF.

The gene calls are TRBV10-3 and TRBJ2-7, with 7 bases identical to TRBD1. The CDR3 has 13 amino acids. V lost 6 bases to trimming and J lost 2 bases; unmatched junction nucleotides: 4. Germline CDR1 reads ENHRY; CDR2 reads SYGVKD. CDR3 loop: CAIREGQAYEQYF. The CDR3 DNA sequence: TGTGCCATCAGGGAAGGACAGGCCTACGAGCAGTACTTC.

The chain's CDR3 is CASSPGGSYNEQFF. The DNA for the CDR3 is TGTGCCAGCAGCCCCGGGGGATCCTACAATGAGCAGTTCTTC. The chain combines TRBV7-3 with TRBJ2-1, with D tentatively TRBD2 (6 bases). Germline CDR1 and CDR2: SGHTA and FQGTGA. The CDR3 contains 14 residues. V was shortened by 5 bases and J by 1 base, with 9 bases between the two germline ends. The variable domain in full, completed from reference TRBV7-3 and TRBJ2-1, reads GAGVSQTPSNKVTEKGKYVELRCDPISGHTALYWYRQSLGQGPEFLIYFQGTGAADDSGLPNDRFFAVRPEGSVSTLKIQRTERGDSAVYLCASSPGGSYNEQFFGPGTRLTVL.

As for this clone: At one boundary the junction diverges from the germline segment, which might be a read error. The rearrangement links TRBV5-6 to TRBJ2-7; TRBD2 agrees at 9 bases. The CDR3 loop spans 14 amino acids. The germline CDR1 and CDR2 sequences are SGHDT and YYEEEE. The CDR3 nucleotides read TGTGCCAGCAGCCTAGGACTAGCGTCCTCCGAGCAGTACTTC. Translated: CASSLGLASSEQYF. Drawing the rest from reference TRBV5-6 and TRBJ2-7, the complete variable domain is DAGVTQSPTHLIKTRGQQVTLRCSPKSGHDTVSWYQQALGQGPQFIFQYYEEEERQRGNFPDRFSGHQFPNYSSELNVNALLLGDSALYLCASSLGLASSEQYFGPGTRLTVT.

The chain is built from TRBV6-5 and TRBJ2-7, with TRBD1 matching 9 bases. With 6 bases clipped from V and 4 bases from J, the junction kept 7 bases outside the gene matches. The CDR3 spans 14 residues. CDR1 and CDR2 from the germline V gene are MNHEY and SVGAGI. DNA of the CDR3: TGTGCCAGCAGCGCGGGACAGGGAAGATACGAGCAGTACTTC. Translation: CASSAGQGRYEQYF.

V usage is TRBV2 and J usage is TRBJ2-1; 9 positions match TRBD1. CDR1 and CDR2 from the germline V gene are SNHLY and FYNNEI. V shed 2 bases and J 2 bases; nucleotides not matched to a gene: 7. The length of the CDR3 is 17 residues. The CDR3 is CASSEPFGQGPYNEQFF. CDR3 DNA sequence: TGTGCCAGCAGTGAACCTTTCGGACAGGGGCCCTACAATGAGCAGTTCTTC.

The chain joins TRBV19 to TRBJ2-1; TRBD2 might be the D (7 bases). Germline V gene data show CDR1 as LNHDA and CDR2 as SQIVND (reference sequence). The CDR3 length is 17 residues. The germline V and J ends were trimmed by 5 bases and 5 bases, with 22 bases remaining between them. The CDR3: CASSPSSGGEIHNEQFF. CDR3 coding DNA: TGTGCCAGTAGTCCCTCCTCGGGGGGCGAGATCCACAATGAGCAGTTCTTC. The full variable domain, completed using reference TRBV19 and TRBJ2-1, is DGGITQSPKYLFRKEGQNVTLSCEQNLNHDAMYWYRQDPGQGLRLIYYSQIVNDFQKGDIAEGYSVSREKKESFPLTVTSAQKNPTAFYLCASSPSSGGEIHNEQFFGPGTRLTVL.

The chain combines TRBV27 with TRBJ2-1; 11 bases fit TRBD2. The V and J ends lost 2 bases and 8 bases, in that order; junction bases with no gene match: 11. The CDR3 has 17 residues. Per germline, CDR1 MNHEY and CDR2 SMNVEV (reference sequence). The CDR3: CASSLRGYSGRVDEQFF. The CDR3 DNA reads TGTGCCAGCAGTTTAAGGGGATATAGCGGGAGGGTCGATGAGCAGTTCTTC.

Of note for this clone: The same CDR3 is also encoded by other DNA sequences in this sample. The chain combines TRBV6-5 with TRBJ2-1; no reliable D call. Trimming cost V 4 bases and J 0 bases, with 10 bases left between them. This CDR3 region has 15 residues. Looked up from germline, CDR1 is MNHEY and CDR2 is SVGAGI. In nucleotides, the CDR3 is TGTGCCAGCAGTTTCGACATCAGCTCCTACAATGAGCAGTTCTTC. Translated: CASSFDISSYNEQFF.

This clone has a handful of counts. The chain links TRBV5-4 to TRBJ2-3, with 10 bases fitting TRBD1. CDR3 length equals 17 residues. Germline CDR1 reads SGHNT; CDR2 reads YYREEE (reference sequence). V gave up 3 bases and J gave up 2 bases; unmatched junction bases: 9. The chain's CDR3 is CASSSYTGTGVTDTQYF. The CDR3 DNA follows: TGTGCCAGCAGCTCTTATACCGGGACAGGGGTCACAGATACGCAGTATTTT.

Note on this clone: At one end, the junction sequence differs from germline, possibly due to a read error. The rearrangement joins TRBV30 to TRBJ1-3, with D unclear. The germline CDR1 and CDR2 sequences are GTSNPN and SVGIG (reference sequence). The CDR3 consists of 12 residues. CDR3: CAWSVNPGTVGF. The CDR3 bases are TGTGCCTGGAGTGTAAACCCCGGAACAGTAGGTTTT.

This clone was counted once. This chain connects TRBV5-6 to TRBJ1-1, with D possibly being TRBD1 (5 bases). The length of the CDR3 is 16 residues. Deletions cut 3 bases from V and 4 bases from J, with 19 bases between. The germline V gene encodes CDR1 SGHDT and CDR2 YYEEEE. CDR3 nucleotide sequence: TGTGCCAGCAGCTGGGGGGAGGGAATTGCTAGCACTGAAGCTTTCTTT. Translating it yields CASSWGEGIASTEAFF.

The gene calls are TRBV30 and TRBJ1-1, with 8 bases fitting TRBD1. Germline V gene lookup returns CDR1 GTSNPN and CDR2 SVGIG (reference sequence). Unmatched junction bases numbered 6, after V lost 3 bases and J lost 6 bases. The CDR3 is made up of 13 amino acids. This CDR3 reads CAWRGGQGSEAFF. The CDR3 DNA is TGTGCCTGGAGGGGTGGACAGGGATCTGAAGCTTTCTTT.

Only a few counts were recorded for this clone. V and J are TRBV7-8 and TRBJ2-1, with 7 bases that match TRBD2. Germline CDR1 SGHVS, CDR2 FQNEAQ. The CDR3 covers 14 residues. The junction had 6 bases not matched to a gene; V was cut back by 10 bases and J by 0 bases. Written as DNA, the CDR3 is TGTGCCATTCCGCGGGGGAGCTCCTACAATGAGCAGTTCTTC. This sequence encodes CAIPRGSSYNEQFF.

The chain couples TRBV18 to TRBJ2-7; TRBD2 matches at 10 bases. The germline CDR1 and CDR2 sequences are KGHSH and LQKENI. The ends lost 4 bases at V and 4 bases at J; junction bases unmatched: 10. The CDR3 loop spans 16 amino acids. The CDR3 nucleotides read TGTGCCAGCTCACTATTAAGCGGGAGGGCCGGTTACGAGCAGTACTTC. This translates into CASSLLSGRAGYEQYF.

This clone occurred once. CDR3 amino acids: CASRRQVVVEKLFF. The CDR3 coding sequence is TGTGCCAGCAGAAGACAGGTTGTAGTTGAAAAACTGTTTTTT. The rearrangement joins TRBV6-1 to TRBJ1-4; D might be TRBD1 (6 bases). The CDR3 covers 14 residues. Germline CDR1 reads MNHNS; CDR2 reads SASEGT. V lost 6 bases to trimming and J lost 7 bases, with 15 bases between them.

The chain combines TRBV30 with TRBJ1-3, with TRBD1 identical over 7 bases. Unmatched junction bases numbered 6, after V lost 3 bases and J lost 4 bases. The germline V gene encodes CDR1 GTSNPN and CDR2 SVGIG (reference sequence). CDR3 length: 14 residues. The chain's CDR3 is CAWSATGVGNTIYF. The CDR3 DNA sequence: TGTGCCTGGAGCGCAACAGGGGTCGGAAACACCATATATTTT.

The chain links TRBV18 to TRBJ1-2, with 7 bases fitting TRBD1. CDR3 length: 13 amino acids. V trimming: 5 bases; J trimming: 8 bases; junction bases outside the gene matches: 8. The germline V gene encodes CDR1 KGHSH and CDR2 LQKENI. CDR3 sequence reads: CASSSRQGTGYTF. CDR3 in DNA: TGTGCCAGCTCAAGTAGACAGGGCACGGGCTACACCTTC.

This clone was seen a single time. The chain joins TRBV5-1 to TRBJ2-2; D ambiguous. V was trimmed by 7 bases and J by 6 bases, leaving 10 bases between them. The CDR3 has 12 residues. Germline CDR1 reads SGHRS; CDR2 reads YFSETQ. CDR3 sequence reads: CASYTGSGELFF. CDR3 nucleotides: TGCGCCAGCTACACCGGGTCCGGGGAGCTGTTTTTT. Full variable domain (rest looked up from reference TRBV5-1 and TRBJ2-2): KAGVTQTPRYLIKTRGQQVTLSCSPISGHRSVSWYQQTPGQGLQFLFEYFSETQRNKGNFPGRFSGRQFSNSRSEMNVSTLELGDSALYLCASYTGSGELFFGEGSRLTVL.

The V and J genes are TRBV5-4 and TRBJ2-3; perhaps TRBD1 as D (5 bases). The V gene's germline CDR1 is SGHNT and CDR2 YYREEE (reference sequence). The V gene lost 0 bases and the J gene lost 5 bases, with 10 bases spanning the gap. The CDR3 has 14 amino acids. CDR3 in DNA: TGTGCCAGCAGCTTGGTACAGGTACAAGATACGCAGTATTTT. It encodes CASSLVQVQDTQYF.

The rearrangement joins TRBV28 to TRBJ1-2; 8 bases align to TRBD1. The CDR3 is 15 amino acids. V shed 4 bases, J shed 6 bases, and the junction held 10 bases outside the gene matches. Looked up from germline, CDR1 is MDHEN and CDR2 is SYDVKM. CDR3 sequence reads: CASSSAPGTGDGYTF. CDR3 coding DNA: TGTGCCAGCAGTTCTGCGCCCGGGACAGGAGATGGCTACACCTTC.

This chain links TRBV2 with TRBJ2-7; possibly TRBD1 for D (6 bases). Germline CDR1 reads SNHLY; CDR2 reads FYNNEI. The CDR3 sequence is 14 residues long. Between the trimmed V and J ends, which lost 7 bases and 2 bases, there was a span of 15 bases. CDR3 sequence (DNA): TGTGCCAGCAAGTCGCAACAGGGAACCTACGAGCAGTACTTC. This sequence encodes CASKSQQGTYEQYF.

This clone appeared once. CDR3: CATSRLGLAALRETQYF. The DNA of the CDR3 is TGTGCCACCAGCCGCCTGGGACTAGCGGCCCTCCGGGAGACCCAGTACTTC. The chain recombines TRBV15 with TRBJ2-5, with TRBD2 matching over 11 bases. The CDR3 runs to 17 residues. J gave up 5 bases and V 5 bases, and 13 bases lay outside the gene matches. Germline-derived CDR1 and CDR2 are LNHNV and YYDKDF (reference sequence).

The J gene is TRBJ1-4, the V gene TRBV28, with D tentatively TRBD1 (5 bases). The CDR3 spans 15 residues. Germline V gives CDR1 MDHEN, CDR2 SYDVKM. Trimming removed 5 bases from V and 7 bases from J, with 17 bases in between. This CDR3 is CASSKYRKGGEKLFF. Written as DNA, the CDR3 is TGTGCCAGCAGTAAGTACAGGAAAGGCGGTGAAAAACTGTTTTTT.

V usage is TRBV15 and J usage is TRBJ2-3; tentative D call: TRBD2 (5 bases). V dropped 5 bases and J dropped 5 bases, with 23 bases sitting between them. The CDR3 totals 17 residues. Germline V CDR1 and CDR2: LNHNV, YYDKDF (reference sequence). Here the CDR3 reads CATSSSPETLAIDTQYF. In nucleotides, the CDR3 is TGTGCCACCAGCTCGTCCCCCGAGACCCTAGCAATAGATACGCAGTATTTT.

This clone has a handful of counts. V gene TRBV19 combines with J gene TRBJ2-5, with unresolved D. Gene TRBJ2-7 matches the end of the DNA better, so the J call may be wrong. Per the germline V gene, CDR1 is LNHDA and CDR2 is SQIVND (reference sequence). This CDR3 has 11 residues. The CDR3 sequence is CASSNVYEQYF. The CDR3, as DNA: TGTGCCAGTAGTAACGTCTACGAGCAGTACTTC.